The clone carrying this T cell receptor (beta chain) was detected only a few times. As yet, its antigen is unknown. V was clipped by 3 bases and J by 0 bases, with 17 bases between them. Per germline, CDR1 MDHEN and CDR2 SYDVKM. The CDR3 length is 17 residues. The entry originates in a study of human T cells and chemical hapten exposure. Study at large: Recorded diagnoses among the mostly female patients were alopecia areata, totalis or universalis. General study points: DPC sensitization left the count of TCRs above 1 in 1000 unchanged. Among expanded TCRs, significantly more large CDR3 similarity clusters formed than among controls.

Sample time point: pre-sensitization, week 0. As for treatment: therapeutic diphenylcyclopropenone sensitization with weekly scalp DPC. Authors' analysis steps: Samples had a median of around 96,000 TCRs, ranging about 20,000 to 750,000. TCRdb redid the calling of the RACE reads with MiXCR, one entry per CDR3 protein. The V and J calls were determined by TCRdb, not by the authors. Found here are around 120,000 distinct CDR3 sequences, approximately 12% of them singletons; the top ten hold 2.5% to 3%. This chain connects TRBV28 to TRBJ2-5; D is perhaps TRBD1 (5 bases). This material consisted of whole blood, taken in connection with sensitization to the hapten diphenylcyclopropenone (DPC). This TCR was recovered from a woman between 18 and 29 years old with alopecia areata. Some clones in this sample may be carry-over from other donors' samples. This CDR3 reads CASSLPQGVLNQETQYF. As DNA, the CDR3 is TGTGCCAGCAGTTTGCCCCAGGGCGTACTAAACCAAGAGACCCAGTACTTC.